The TCR beta chain described here comes from a study of regulatory T cells in long-lasting Graves disease. Study conclusions and caveats: Researchers examined only peripheral blood and not thyroid tissue. Persistent disease was associated with favored TRBV28 usage and with favored use of TRBJ1-2 and TRBJ2-5.

The CDR3 contains 14 residues. Germline-derived CDR1 and CDR2 are MNHNS and SASEGT. Trimming removed 6 bases from V and 1 base from J, with 12 bases in between. For TCR beta, libraries came from iRepertoire HTBI primers and Arm-PCR of CDR3 regions. One entry per CDR3 protein, called by TCRdb with MiXCR from the multiplex PCR reads. The sample records around 430,000 distinct CDR3 sequences, roughly 22% being singletons. This clonotype has more than one count but fewer than ten. The antigen is not known. Described time point: persistent/refractory GD, antithyroid drugs over 5 years with positive TRAb. PBMC-derived RNA was used for the TCR library. In this cohort, patients came from an endocrinology department located in Xi'an, China. Peripheral blood, 7 to 9.5 milliliters of it, was drawn into EDTA tubes.

The chain combines TRBV6-1 with TRBJ1-1; D might be TRBD1 (6 bases). The clonotype originates from a female donor with Graves disease. This specimen consisted of peripheral blood mononuclear cells (PBMCs), obtained when the disease was refractory, from a patient treated with antithyroid drugs. The CDR3 DNA reads TGTGCCAGCAGCCAACAGGGTGGGAACACTGAAGCTTTCTTT. Encoded protein: CASSQQGGNTEAFF.